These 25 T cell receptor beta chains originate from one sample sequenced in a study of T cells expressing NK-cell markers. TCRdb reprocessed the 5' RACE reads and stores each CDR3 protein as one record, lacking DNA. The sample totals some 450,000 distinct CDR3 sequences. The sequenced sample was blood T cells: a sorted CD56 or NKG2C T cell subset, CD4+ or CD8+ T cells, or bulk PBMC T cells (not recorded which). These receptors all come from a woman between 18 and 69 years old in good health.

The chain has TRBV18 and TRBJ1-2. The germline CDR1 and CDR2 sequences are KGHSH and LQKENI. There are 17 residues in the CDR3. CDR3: CASSPNPVREQTYGYTF. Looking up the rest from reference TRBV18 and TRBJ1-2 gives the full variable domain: NAGVMQNPRHLVRRRGQEARLRCSPMKGHSHVYWYRQLPEEGLKFMVYLQKENIIDESGMPKERFSAEFPKEGPSILRIQQVVRGDSAAYFCASSPNPVREQTYGYTFGSGTRLTVV.

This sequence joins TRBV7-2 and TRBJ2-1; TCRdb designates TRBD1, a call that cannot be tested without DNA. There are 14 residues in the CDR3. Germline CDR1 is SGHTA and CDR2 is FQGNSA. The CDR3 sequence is CASSTRTGQNEQFF.

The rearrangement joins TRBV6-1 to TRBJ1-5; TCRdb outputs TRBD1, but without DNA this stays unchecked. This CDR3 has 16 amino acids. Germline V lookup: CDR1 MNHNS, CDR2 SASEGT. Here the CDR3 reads CASSEARRTGSQPQHF.

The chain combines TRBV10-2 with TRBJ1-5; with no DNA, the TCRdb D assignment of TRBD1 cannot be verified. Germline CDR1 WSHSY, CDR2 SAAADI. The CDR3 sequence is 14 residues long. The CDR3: CASRDRVSNQPQHF.

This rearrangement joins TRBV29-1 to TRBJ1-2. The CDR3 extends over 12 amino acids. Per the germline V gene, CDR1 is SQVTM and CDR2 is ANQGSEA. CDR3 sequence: CSVEAGAYGYTF. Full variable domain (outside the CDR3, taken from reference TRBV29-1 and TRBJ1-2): SAVISQKPSRDICQRGTSLTIQCQVDSQVTMMFWYRQQPGQSLTLIATANQGSEATYESGFVIDKFPISRPNLTFSTLTVSNMSPEDSSIYLCSVEAGAYGYTFGSGTRLTVV.

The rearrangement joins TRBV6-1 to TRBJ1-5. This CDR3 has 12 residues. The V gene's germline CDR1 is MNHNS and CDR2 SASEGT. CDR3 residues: CASKEYNQPQHF.

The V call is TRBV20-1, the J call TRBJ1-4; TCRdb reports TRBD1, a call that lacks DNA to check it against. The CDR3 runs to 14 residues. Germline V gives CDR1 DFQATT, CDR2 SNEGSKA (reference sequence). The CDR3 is CSVYQWDRDEKLFF.

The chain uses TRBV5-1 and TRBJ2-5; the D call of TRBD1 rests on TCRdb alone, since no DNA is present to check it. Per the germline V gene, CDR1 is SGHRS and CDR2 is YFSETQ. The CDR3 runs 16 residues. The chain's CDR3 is CASSLFEGVEQETQYF.

The chain's CDR3 is CATSIDGLNEQFF. The V and J genes are TRBV15 and TRBJ2-1. CDR1 and CDR2 (germline): LNHNV, YYDKDF (reference sequence). This CDR3 is 13 amino acids long.

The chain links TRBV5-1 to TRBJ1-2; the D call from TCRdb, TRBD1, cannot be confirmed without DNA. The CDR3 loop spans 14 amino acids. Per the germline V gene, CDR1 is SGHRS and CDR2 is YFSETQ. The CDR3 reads CASSKGADNYGYTF.

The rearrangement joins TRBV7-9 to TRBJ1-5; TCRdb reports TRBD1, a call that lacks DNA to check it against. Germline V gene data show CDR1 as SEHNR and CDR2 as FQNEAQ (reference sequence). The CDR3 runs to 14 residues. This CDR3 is CASSSGHLNQPQHF.

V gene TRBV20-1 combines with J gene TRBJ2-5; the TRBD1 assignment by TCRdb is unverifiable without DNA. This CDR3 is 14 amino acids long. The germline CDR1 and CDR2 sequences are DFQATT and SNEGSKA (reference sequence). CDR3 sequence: CSARLPGRGETQYF.

The CDR3 spells CASSWGYEQFF. The chain combines TRBV28 with TRBJ2-1. Per the germline V gene, CDR1 is MDHEN and CDR2 is SYDVKM. This CDR3 region has 11 residues. Supplemented by reference TRBV28 and TRBJ2-1, the full variable domain reads DVKVTQSSRYLVKRTGEKVFLECVQDMDHENMFWYRQDPGLGLRLIYFSYDVKMKEKGDIPEGYSVSREKKERFSLILESASTNQTSMYLCASSWGYEQFFGPGTRLTVL.

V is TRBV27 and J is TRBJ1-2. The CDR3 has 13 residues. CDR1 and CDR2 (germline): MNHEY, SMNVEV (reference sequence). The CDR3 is CASSGWANYGYTF.

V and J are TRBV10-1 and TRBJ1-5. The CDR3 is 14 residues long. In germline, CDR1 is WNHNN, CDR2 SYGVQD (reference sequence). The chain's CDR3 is CASSDGYSNQPQHF.

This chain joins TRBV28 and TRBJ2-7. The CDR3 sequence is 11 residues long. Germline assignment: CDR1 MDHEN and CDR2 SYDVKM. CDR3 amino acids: CASRQTYEQYF.

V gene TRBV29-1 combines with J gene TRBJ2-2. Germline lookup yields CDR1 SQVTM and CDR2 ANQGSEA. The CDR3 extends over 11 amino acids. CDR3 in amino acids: CSVRETGELFF.

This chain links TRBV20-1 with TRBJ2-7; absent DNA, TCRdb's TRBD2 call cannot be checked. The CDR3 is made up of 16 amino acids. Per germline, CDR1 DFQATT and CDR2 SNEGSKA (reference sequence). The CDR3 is CSARLQVSSAIYEQYF.

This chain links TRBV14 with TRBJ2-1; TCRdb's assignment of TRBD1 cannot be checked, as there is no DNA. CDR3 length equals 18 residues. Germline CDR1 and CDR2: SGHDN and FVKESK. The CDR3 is CASSQDLRGASKGYLKFF.

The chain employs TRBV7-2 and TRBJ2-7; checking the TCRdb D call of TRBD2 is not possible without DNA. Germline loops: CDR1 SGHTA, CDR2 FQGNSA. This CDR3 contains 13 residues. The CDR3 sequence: CASSRLAGSEQYF.

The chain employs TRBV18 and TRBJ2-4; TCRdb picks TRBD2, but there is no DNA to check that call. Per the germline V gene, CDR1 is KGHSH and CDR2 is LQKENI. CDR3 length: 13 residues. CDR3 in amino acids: CASSPGNRDIQYF.

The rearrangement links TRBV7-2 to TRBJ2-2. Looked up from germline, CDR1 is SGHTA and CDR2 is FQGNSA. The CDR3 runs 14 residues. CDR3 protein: CASSLALAVGELFF.

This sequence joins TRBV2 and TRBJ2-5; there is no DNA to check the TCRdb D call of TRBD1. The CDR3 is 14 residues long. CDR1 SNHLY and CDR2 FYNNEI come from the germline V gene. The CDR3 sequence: CASSDRGLVETQYF.

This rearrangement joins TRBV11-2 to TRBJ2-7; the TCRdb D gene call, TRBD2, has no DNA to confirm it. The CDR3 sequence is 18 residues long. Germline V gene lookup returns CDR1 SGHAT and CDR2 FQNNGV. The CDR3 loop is CASSLVSALAGVRYEQYF.

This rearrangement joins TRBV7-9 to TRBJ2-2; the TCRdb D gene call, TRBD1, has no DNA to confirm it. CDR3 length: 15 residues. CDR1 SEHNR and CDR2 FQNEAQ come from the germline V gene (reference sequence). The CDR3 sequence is CASRENRRLTGELFF.